Listed below are T cell receptor beta chains from one sample, sequenced in a study of T cell repertoires in cytomegalovirus infection. TCRdb re-analysed the reads in MiXCR, keeping a single row per CDR3 protein. This sample carries just over 450,000 distinct CDR3 sequences, about 42% of them seen once, and the ten largest clones take around 44%. Which antigens these TCRs recognize remains unknown. This sample comprised cultured PBMCs, obtained from culture after CMV antigen stimulation. These receptors all stem from a human donor in good health (CMV status not recorded). Some clones in this sample may be carry-over from other donors' samples. The CDR3 runs from the conserved cysteine through the conserved F or W. Fields, in order: J gene, D gene, V gene, clone size, CDR3 DNA, CDR3 protein. The D gene is left open where the match is weak. Clone size, where shown, is once, few, many, or a class for clones that have expanded.

>TRBJ1-1|-|TRBV11-2|few
TGTGCCAGCAGCTTAGATTTGGCGAACACTGAAGCTTTCTTT
CASSLDLANTEAFF
>TRBJ2-5|TRBD2|TRBV6-5|few
TGTGCCAGCAGTCGGGGGGGTGGGAAGTACCAAGAGACCCAGTACTTC
CASSRGGGKYQETQYF
>TRBJ1-2|-|TRBV4-1|-
TGCGCCAGCAGCCAAGTGCGGGGGTGGAACTATGGCTACACCTTC
CASSQVRGWNYGYTF
>TRBJ2-1|-|TRBV4-1|-
TGCGCCAGCAGCGCCACTGTAACTAGTAACAATGAGCAGTTCTTC
CASSATVTSNNEQFF
>TRBJ2-2|-|TRBV3-1|-
TGTGCCAGCAGCCGAGAGGGATTTACCGGGGAGCTGTTTTTT
CASSREGFTGELFF
>TRBJ2-7|-|TRBV5-1|-
TGCGCCAGCAGCTTAATGGGGAGCGACCTCTCCTACGAGCAGTACTTC
CASSLMGSDLSYEQYF
>TRBJ2-1|-|TRBV28|-
TGTGCCAGCCACCTTGGCGCCCAGCAGTTCTTC
CASHLGAQQFF
>TRBJ1-1|-|TRBV7-2|few
TGTGCCAGCAGCTTAGGGTTCCAGGGGCGAAACACTGAAGCTTTCTTT
CASSLGFQGRNTEAFF
>TRBJ1-1|-|TRBV6-5|-
TGTGCCAGCAGTCTGGAGCAGGGTAACACTGAAGCTTTCTTT
CASSLEQGNTEAFF
>TRBJ1-4|TRBD1|TRBV10-3|-
TGTGCCATCAGTGAGGTCTGGACAGGAGGGACTAATGAAAAACTGTTTTTT
CAISEVWTGGTNEKLFF
>TRBJ2-5|TRBD2|TRBV7-8|-
TGTGCCAGCAGCTATACTAGCGGGAGAGTTGGGACCCAGTACTTC
CASSYTSGRVGTQYF
>TRBJ2-7|-|TRBV20-1|-
TGCAGTGCTAAGCCGGGGTCGGGCTCCTACGAGCAGTACTTC
CSAKPGSGSYEQYF
>TRBJ2-3|-|TRBV24-1|-
TGTGCCACCAGTGACCCGCGGGGCGGGAGCACAGATACGCAGTATTTT
CATSDPRGGSTDTQYF
>TRBJ1-3|-|TRBV10-3|few
TGTGCCATCAGGGGGAGCCTGGGTGGAAACACCATATATTTT
CAIRGSLGGNTIYF
>TRBJ2-3|TRBD2|TRBV7-2|few
TGTGCCAGCAGCACACTAGCGGGGGGGCCCGATACGCAGTATTTT
CASSTLAGGPDTQYF
>TRBJ1-4|TRBD1|TRBV9|-
TGTGCCAGCAGCGTAGGGGCGGGACAGGGGTCTAATGAAAAACTGTTTTTT
CASSVGAGQGSNEKLFF
>TRBJ2-3|TRBD2|TRBV18|-
TGTGCCAGCTCACCAAATTTCCCGACTAGCAGCACAGATACGCAGTATTTT
CASSPNFPTSSTDTQYF
>TRBJ1-1|-|TRBV12-3/TRBV12-4|-
TGTGCCAGCAGTCCGAGGGCCCTCGCTGAAGCTTTCTTT
CASSPRALAEAFF
>TRBJ1-1|-|TRBV7-3|-
TGTGCCAGCAGCTCCTTGGGGGTACAGGTGGCCACTGAAGCTTTCTTT
CASSSLGVQVATEAFF
>TRBJ2-5|-|TRBV7-9|-
TGTGCCAGCCGACAGTTGGATGAGACCCAGTACTTC
CASRQLDETQYF